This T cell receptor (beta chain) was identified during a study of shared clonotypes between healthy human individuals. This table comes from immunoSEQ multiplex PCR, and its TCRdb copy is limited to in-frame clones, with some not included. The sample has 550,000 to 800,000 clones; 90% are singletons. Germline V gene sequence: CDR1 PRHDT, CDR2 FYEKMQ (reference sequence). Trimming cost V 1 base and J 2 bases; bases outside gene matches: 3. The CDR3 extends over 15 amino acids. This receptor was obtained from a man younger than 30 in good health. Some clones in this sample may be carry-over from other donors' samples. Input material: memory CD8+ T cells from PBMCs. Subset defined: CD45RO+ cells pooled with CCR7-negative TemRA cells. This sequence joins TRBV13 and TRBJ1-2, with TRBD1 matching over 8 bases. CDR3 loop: CASSLAGQGNYGYTF. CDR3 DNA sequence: TGTGCCAGCAGCTTAGCAGGACAGGGCAACTATGGCTACACCTTC.